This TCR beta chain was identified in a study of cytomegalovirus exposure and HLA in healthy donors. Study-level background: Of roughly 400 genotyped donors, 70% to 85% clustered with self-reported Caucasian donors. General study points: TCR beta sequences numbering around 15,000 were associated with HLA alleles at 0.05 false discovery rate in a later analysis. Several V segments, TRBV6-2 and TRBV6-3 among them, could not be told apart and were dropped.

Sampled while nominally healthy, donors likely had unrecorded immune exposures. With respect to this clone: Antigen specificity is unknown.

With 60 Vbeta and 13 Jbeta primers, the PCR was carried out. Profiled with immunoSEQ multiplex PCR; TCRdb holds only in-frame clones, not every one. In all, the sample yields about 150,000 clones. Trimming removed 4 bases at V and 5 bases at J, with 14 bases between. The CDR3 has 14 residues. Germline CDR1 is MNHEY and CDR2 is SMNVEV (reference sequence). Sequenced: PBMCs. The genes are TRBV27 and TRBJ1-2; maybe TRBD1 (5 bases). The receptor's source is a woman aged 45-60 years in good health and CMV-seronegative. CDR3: CASSSFGTVYGYTF. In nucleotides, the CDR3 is TGTGCCAGCAGTTCGTTCGGGACTGTTTATGGCTACACCTTC.